This T cell receptor beta chain emerged from a study of CD8 T cells in ankylosing spondylitis. Study observations and caveats: Certain motif variants had earlier appeared in reactive arthritis synovial fluid and blood. Disease-linked clones had a CD8+ phenotype and relatively low frequency in peripheral blood. Clones linked to disease were reported to show significant enrichment in matched ankylosing spondylitis synovial fluid.

In the case of this clonotype: The target antigen is unknown.

The authors made TCR beta libraries by quantitative 5'-RACE with molecular barcodes. TCRdb reanalysed the 5' RACE reads using MiXCR and keeps one entry per CDR3 protein. The data hold some 250,000 distinct CDR3 sequences, with less than 10% observed a single time. This clonotype was sampled from a male donor with ankylosing spondylitis or in good health (not recorded which). Sequences were obtained from blood, either unsorted or a sorted T cell fraction (not recorded which).

CDR3 in DNA: TGCGCCAGCAGCTACGGACTAGCGGGAGGGGAGACCCAGTACTTC. Protein product: CASSYGLAGGETQYF. The chain employs TRBV5-1 and TRBJ2-5; 15 bases are shared with TRBD2. Unmatched junction bases numbered 2, after V lost 3 bases and J lost 5 bases. The CDR3 is 15 residues long. Germline-derived CDR1 and CDR2 are SGHRS and YFSETQ.